Listed here are 32 T cell receptor beta chains from one sample, sequenced in a study of neurological immune-mediated disorders. TCRdb used MiXCR to reprocess the 5' RACE reads, holding one entry per CDR3 protein. The sample gives fewer than 20,000 distinct CDR3 sequences, under 35% of which show up once; about 33% is in the top ten. Material: PBMCs. The receptors come from a man aged 50-60 years with HTLV-1-associated myelopathy (HAM/TSP).

V and J are TRBV10-2 and TRBJ2-5; D may be TRBD2 (6 bases). The V gene lost 6 bases and the J gene lost 3 bases, with 14 bases spanning the gap. The CDR3 length is 14 residues. Germline V CDR1 and CDR2: WSHSY, SAAADI. DNA of the CDR3: TGCGCCAGCAGGGAGGCCGGGAGTAAAGAGACCCAGTACTTC. This sequence encodes CASREAGSKETQYF.

This clonotype occurred many times. V and J are TRBV5-6 and TRBJ2-7, with TRBD2 as a possible D gene (7 bases). This CDR3 is built from 15 residues. Germline V gives CDR1 SGHDT, CDR2 YYEEEE. V was pared by 3 bases and J by 2 bases, with 15 bases between. The CDR3 loop is CASSSRGLMAYEQYF. CDR3 sequence (DNA): TGTGCCAGCAGCTCCAGGGGACTAATGGCCTACGAGCAGTACTTC. The full variable domain, rest sourced from reference TRBV5-6 and TRBJ2-7, is DAGVTQSPTHLIKTRGQQVTLRCSPKSGHDTVSWYQQALGQGPQFIFQYYEEEERQRGNFPDRFSGHQFPNYSSELNVNALLLGDSALYLCASSSRGLMAYEQYFGPGTRLTVT.

This clonotype was observed at least ten times. The chain is built from TRBV12-5 and TRBJ1-5; tentatively, D is TRBD1 (6 bases). This CDR3 spans 16 amino acids. Trimming cost V 2 bases and J 3 bases, with 14 bases left between them. CDR1 and CDR2 from the germline V gene are LGHNT and FRNRAP. The CDR3 protein is CASGLTLGTINQPQHF. The CDR3 DNA reads TGTGCTAGTGGTTTGACACTTGGGACAATCAATCAGCCCCAGCATTTT.

This clonotype was detected ten times or more. The rearrangement joins TRBV20-1 to TRBJ1-5; tentative D call: TRBD1 (6 bases). The germline CDR1 and CDR2 sequences are DFQATT and SNEGSKA (reference sequence). This CDR3 has 16 residues. The V and J ends lost 0 bases and 1 base respectively, with 13 bases between them. CDR3 sequence: CSARDRSQGSNQPQHF. The CDR3 DNA is TGCAGTGCTAGAGATCGGAGCCAGGGGAGCAATCAGCCCCAGCATTTT.

V gene TRBV19 combines with J gene TRBJ1-5, with 11 bases fitting TRBD1. The CDR3 sequence is 14 residues long. Unmatched junction bases numbered 3, after V lost 9 bases and J lost 2 bases. Germline lookup yields CDR1 LNHDA and CDR2 SQIVND (reference sequence). Here the CDR3 reads CARRDRGGNQPQHF. DNA for the CDR3: TGTGCCAGACGGGACAGGGGGGGCAATCAGCCCCAGCATTTT.

This chain uses TRBV27 with TRBJ2-2; 9 nucleotides match TRBD2. This CDR3 has 15 amino acids. Germline assignment: CDR1 MNHEY and CDR2 SMNVEV (reference sequence). V lost 6 bases to trimming and J lost 4 bases; unmatched junction nucleotides: 6. The DNA for the CDR3 is TGTGCCAGCAGCCCCGGGACTAGCCCCACCGGGGAGCTGTTTTTT. Its protein is CASSPGTSPTGELFF.

The V call is TRBV7-3, the J call TRBJ1-1; 9 nucleotides align to TRBD1. The CDR3 runs 17 residues. J was trimmed by 4 bases and V by 4 bases; bases with no gene match: 13. Germline-derived CDR1 and CDR2 are SGHTA and FQGTGA. CDR3 coding DNA: TGTGCCAGCAGCTCGGGACAGGGTAGGGGGCTGGGCACTGAAGCTTTCTTT. Protein: CASSSGQGRGLGTEAFF.

The chain carries TRBV3-1 and TRBJ1-2; 10 bases line up with TRBD1. The CDR3 runs 13 residues. Germline V gives CDR1 LGHDT, CDR2 YNNKEL (reference sequence). V lost 6 bases, J lost 2 bases, and 0 bases stayed unmatched. This chain's CDR3 is CASRGQGNYGYTF. CDR3 nucleotide sequence: TGTGCCAGCAGGGGACAGGGGAACTATGGCTACACCTTC.

This chain links TRBV20-1 with TRBJ2-5, with D possibly matching TRBD2 (6 bases). This CDR3 has 14 residues. From germline, CDR1 is DFQATT and CDR2 SNEGSKA (reference sequence). V was clipped by 6 bases and J by 1 base, with 15 bases between them. This CDR3 reads CSARGVRFQETQYF. CDR3 nucleotides: TGCAGTGCCCGCGGGGTGCGGTTCCAAGAGACCCAGTACTTC.

This chain connects TRBV7-2 to TRBJ1-1; 7 positions match TRBD1. The CDR3 extends over 14 amino acids. Trimming removed 1 base from V and 7 bases from J; junction bases left unmatched: 6. Looked up from germline, CDR1 is SGHTA and CDR2 is FQGNSA. Here the CDR3 reads CASSLEGGDSEAFF. In nucleotides, the CDR3 is TGTGCCAGCAGCTTAGAAGGGGGGGACAGTGAAGCTTTCTTT.

This clonotype has only a few counts. This chain joins TRBV4-2 and TRBJ2-5; no definite D call. The CDR3 runs to 13 residues. CDR1 is LGHNA, CDR2 YNFKEQ, per germline. The V and J ends lost 3 bases and 0 bases respectively, with 5 bases between them. The CDR3 reads CASSHRDQETQYF. The CDR3 coding sequence is TGTGCCAGCAGCCACCGAGACCAAGAGACCCAGTACTTC.

The rearrangement uses TRBV5-1 and TRBJ1-6; the D is unclear. The germline V and J ends were trimmed by 5 bases and 5 bases, with 11 bases remaining between them. This CDR3 has 14 residues. Looked up from germline, CDR1 is SGHRS and CDR2 is YFSETQ. The CDR3 DNA sequence: TGCGCCAGCAGTGCCAGGAGAGATAATTCACCCCTCCACTTT. This encodes CASSARRDNSPLHF. The full variable domain, with the rest looked up from reference TRBV5-1 and TRBJ1-6, is KAGVTQTPRYLIKTRGQQVTLSCSPISGHRSVSWYQQTPGQGLQFLFEYFSETQRNKGNFPGRFSGRQFSNSRSEMNVSTLELGDSALYLCASSARRDNSPLHFGNGTRLTVT.

This clonotype appeared a few times. V and J are TRBV20-1 and TRBJ2-7, with TRBD1 as a possible D gene (8 bases). The V and J ends lost 1 base and 7 bases respectively, with 20 bases between them. The germline CDR1 and CDR2 sequences are DFQATT and SNEGSKA (reference sequence). The CDR3 runs to 15 residues. This chain's CDR3 is CSARGEGRGPGEQYF. The CDR3 bases are TGCAGTGCTAGAGGGGAGGGCAGGGGGCCGGGAGAGCAGTACTTC.

This chain uses TRBV20-1 with TRBJ1-4, with D possibly being TRBD1 (5 bases). Trimming left V 5 bases short and J 5 bases short, with 12 bases between. This CDR3 region has 13 residues. Germline values: CDR1 DFQATT, CDR2 SNEGSKA (reference sequence). In DNA form, the CDR3 reads TGCAGTGCTTATCGCAGGGTAAATGAAAAACTGTTTTTT. The encoded protein is CSAYRRVNEKLFF.

This clonotype was counted once. The chain is built from TRBV24-1 and TRBJ2-5, with 8 positions matching TRBD1. The CDR3 runs 15 residues. Unmatched junction bases numbered 7, after V lost 4 bases and J lost 4 bases. Germline assignment: CDR1 KGHDR and CDR2 SFDVKD. The CDR3 spells CATSEAGGRGETQYF. The CDR3 DNA sequence: TGTGCCACCAGTGAAGCAGGGGGCAGGGGAGAGACCCAGTACTTC.

This clonotype was seen a handful of times. The rearrangement uses TRBV7-9 and TRBJ1-2; D unclear. The V end was cut by 1 base, the J end by 5 bases, with 8 bases between. CDR1 is SEHNR, CDR2 FQNEAQ, per germline (reference sequence). The length of the CDR3 is 13 residues. CDR3: CASSLGFEYGYTF. The CDR3 DNA is TGTGCCAGCAGCTTAGGTTTCGAGTATGGCTACACCTTC.

Details on this clonotype: Sequence at one end of the junction differs from germline and may be a read error. The rearrangement joins TRBV12-3 or TRBV12-4 to TRBJ2-3, with no clear D. The CDR3 covers 12 residues. CDR3 DNA: TGTGCCAGCAGCTTAGCTGCTTATACGCAGTATTTT. It encodes CASSLAAYTQYF.

CDR3: CASSFDGSGNTIYF. CDR3 nucleotide sequence: TGCGCCAGCAGCTTCGACGGCTCTGGAAACACCATATATTTT. V and J are TRBV5-1 and TRBJ1-3; D is unclear. The germline V gene has CDR1 SGHRS and CDR2 YFSETQ. The length of the CDR3 is 14 residues. V was clipped by 2 bases and J by 0 bases, with 6 bases between them.

CDR3 residues: CSVERGTGDTQYF. In DNA form, the CDR3 reads TGCAGCGTTGAGAGAGGGACCGGCGATACGCAGTATTTT. The chain has TRBV29-1 and TRBJ2-3; D may match TRBD1 or TRBD2 (5 bases each). The V and J ends lost 3 bases and 6 bases respectively, with 13 bases between them. The germline gives CDR1 SQVTM, CDR2 ANQGSEA. CDR3 length: 13 residues.

This clonotype was counted between two and nine times. The rearrangement links TRBV29-1 to TRBJ1-3; D gene unclear. V lost 4 bases to trimming and J lost 4 bases, with 8 bases between them. Germline lookup yields CDR1 SQVTM and CDR2 ANQGSEA. This CDR3 comprises 12 residues. The CDR3 protein is CSVVGAGNTIYF. For the CDR3, the DNA is TGCAGCGTTGTGGGTGCGGGAAACACCATATATTTT.

On this clonotype: Compared with germline, one end of the junction differs, possibly owing to a read error. V is TRBV20-1 and J is TRBJ1-6; tentative D call: TRBD1 (5 bases). This CDR3 spans 14 amino acids. Germline V lookup: CDR1 DFQATT, CDR2 SNEGSKA (reference sequence). The DNA of the CDR3 is TGCAGTGCCACCACCATCGGGGCTAATTTACCCCTCCACTTT. The encoded protein is CSATTIGANLPLHF.

This clonotype was observed a few times. The chain recombines TRBV2 with TRBJ2-4, with 8 positions matching TRBD2. CDR1 is SNHLY and CDR2 is FYNNEI in the germline V gene. The CDR3 sequence is 16 residues long. Losses at the gene ends were 6 bases for V and 7 bases for J; bases not matched to a gene: 14. In nucleotides, the CDR3 is TGTGCCAGCAGAGCTACGACTAGCGCCTGGGGGAACATTCAGTACTTC. Protein sequence: CASRATTSAWGNIQYF.

This clonotype was seen ten or more times. The chain uses TRBV28 and TRBJ2-5; D uncertain. The CDR3 is 14 amino acids. Trimming took off 5 bases at V and 2 bases at J, with 12 bases between the two ends. Germline CDR1 and CDR2: MDHEN and SYDVKM. CDR3 nucleotides: TGTGCCAGCAGTCCCGGAATCGGACAAGAGACCCAGTACTTC. Its translation: CASSPGIGQETQYF.

The rearrangement joins TRBV29-1 to TRBJ1-1; TRBD1 is a possible D gene (5 bases). Germline V gene data show CDR1 as SQVTM and CDR2 as ANQGSEA. The CDR3 totals 16 residues. V was cut by 0 bases and J by 3 bases, with 17 bases left in between. As DNA, the CDR3 is TGCAGCGTTGAAGATCTCCCAGGGAGGGCGCACACTGAAGCTTTCTTT. This encodes CSVEDLPGRAHTEAFF.

The chain has TRBV5-1 and TRBJ2-1; D is tentatively TRBD1 or TRBD2 (5 bases each). The germline V gene has CDR1 SGHRS and CDR2 YFSETQ. Trimming removed 0 bases at V and 14 bases at J, with 12 bases between. CDR3 size: 12 residues. The CDR3, as DNA: TGCGCCAGCAGCTTGGAACTGGGGGTGGAGTTCTTC. It is translated as CASSLELGVEFF.

The CDR3 reads CSADKYNEQFF. The DNA for the CDR3 is TGCAGTGCTGACAAGTACAATGAGCAGTTCTTC. The rearrangement links TRBV20-1 to TRBJ2-1; no definite D call. V lost 5 bases, J lost 4 bases, and 6 bases lay in between. The germline V gene encodes CDR1 DFQATT and CDR2 SNEGSKA (reference sequence). This CDR3 has 11 residues.

The chain carries TRBV2 and TRBJ2-1, with D perhaps TRBD2 (5 bases). Germline CDR1 and CDR2: SNHLY and FYNNEI. The CDR3 is 12 amino acids. V was pared by 8 bases and J by 4 bases, with 9 bases between. The CDR3 spells CASRGSYNEQFF. The CDR3 DNA is TGTGCCAGCCGCGGGTCATACAATGAGCAGTTCTTC.

This clonotype appeared a few times. One junction end disagrees with the germline gene, perhaps due to a read error. CDR3 sequence reads: CSASGTLNPYEEYF. CDR3 in DNA: TGCAGTGCTAGCGGGACACTAAACCCCTACGAGGAGTACTTC. The chain recombines TRBV20-1 with TRBJ2-7, with D maybe TRBD1 (6 bases). Germline-derived CDR1 and CDR2 are DFQATT and SNEGSKA (reference sequence). The CDR3 length is 14 residues.

CDR3 bases: TGTGCCAGCAGTGAAGGAAGTAGGGACCTGAACACTGAAGCTTTCTTT. Protein product: CASSEGSRDLNTEAFF. V gene TRBV6-1 combines with J gene TRBJ1-1; the D gene is possibly TRBD1 (5 bases). CDR3 length equals 16 residues. The germline gives CDR1 MNHNS, CDR2 SASEGT. Trimming stripped 1 base from V and 0 bases from J, with 12 bases between.

The table lists this clonotype with a few counts. The chain links TRBV5-4 to TRBJ1-2, with 12 nucleotides matching TRBD1. In germline, CDR1 is SGHNT, CDR2 YYREEE (reference sequence). Losses at the gene ends were 2 bases for V and 0 bases for J; bases not matched to a gene: 5. The CDR3 is 17 amino acids. The CDR3 loop reads CASSFGTGGPANYGYTF. The CDR3 DNA reads TGTGCCAGCAGCTTCGGGACAGGGGGCCCCGCTAACTATGGCTACACCTTC. Variable domain in full (rest from reference TRBV5-4 and TRBJ1-2): ETGVTQSPTHLIKTRGQQVTLRCSSQSGHNTVSWYQQALGQGPQFIFQYYREEENGRGNFPPRFSGLQFPNYSSELNVNALELDDSALYLCASSFGTGGPANYGYTFGSGTRLTVV.

This clonotype was detected many times. The genes are TRBV6-6 and TRBJ1-2; 9 bases fit TRBD1. CDR3 size: 16 residues. Germline V lookup: CDR1 MNHNY, CDR2 SVGAGI (reference sequence). V was clipped by 6 bases and J by 3 bases; unmatched bases: 11. CDR3 in DNA: TGTGCCAGCAGATCCCATGGACAGGGGACTGACTATGGCTACACCTTC. It translates to CASRSHGQGTDYGYTF.

The genes are TRBV19 and TRBJ2-7; a possible D gene is TRBD1 (6 bases). Trimming took off 3 bases at V and 3 bases at J, with 9 bases between the two ends. Germline CDR1 and CDR2: LNHDA and SQIVND (reference sequence). The CDR3 contains 13 residues. CDR3 protein: CASSMKQGYEQYF. The DNA of the CDR3 is TGTGCCAGTAGTATGAAACAGGGCTACGAGCAGTACTTC.